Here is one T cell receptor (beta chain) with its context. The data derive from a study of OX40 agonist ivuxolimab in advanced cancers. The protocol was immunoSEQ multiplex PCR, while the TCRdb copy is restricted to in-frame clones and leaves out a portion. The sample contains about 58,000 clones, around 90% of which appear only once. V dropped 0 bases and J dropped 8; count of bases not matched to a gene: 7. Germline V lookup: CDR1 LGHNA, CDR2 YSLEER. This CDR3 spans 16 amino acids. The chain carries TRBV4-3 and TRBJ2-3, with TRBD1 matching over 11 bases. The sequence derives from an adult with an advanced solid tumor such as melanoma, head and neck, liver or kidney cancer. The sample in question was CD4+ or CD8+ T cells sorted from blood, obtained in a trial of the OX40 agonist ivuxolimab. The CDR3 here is CASSQDAGQGVGTQYF. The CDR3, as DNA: TGCGCCAGCAGCCAAGATGCGGGACAGGGGGTGGGTACGCAGTATTTT.